The rows below give T cell receptor beta chains drawn from one sample of a study of response to subunit inactivated influenza vaccine. One entry per CDR3 protein results from TCRdb running MiXCR on the RT-PCR reads. Altogether roughly 760,000 distinct CDR3 sequences are present, approximately 22% being singletons, with the ten largest covering roughly a tenth. The input for sequencing was PBMCs from blood, taken 5 days after vaccination. The receptors come from a man aged 45 to 65 who received an inactivated influenza vaccine. Both conserved end residues are part of each CDR3. Fields, in order: V gene, J gene, D gene, clone size, CDR3 DNA, CDR3 protein. D genes are given only for firm matches. Clone size is shown for a subset of rows, as once, few, many or a class of expanded clone.

v_call: TRBV6-1
j_call: TRBJ1-2
d_call: -
clone_size: -
cdr3_nt: TGTGCCAGCAGTGAATGGGGGGCTAACTATGGCTACACCTTC
cdr3_aa: CASSEWGANYGYTF

v_call: TRBV3-1
j_call: TRBJ2-1
d_call: TRBD2
clone_size: -
cdr3_nt: TGTGCCAGCAGCCCCGGTGGGGGACTAGCGACCAATGAGCAGTTCTTC
cdr3_aa: CASSPGGGLATNEQFF

v_call: TRBV5-1
j_call: TRBJ1-4
d_call: -
clone_size: -
cdr3_nt: TGCGCCAGCAGCTTGGAAGGGGCGGGAGGTGAAAAACTGTTTTTT
cdr3_aa: CASSLEGAGGEKLFF

v_call: TRBV7-2
j_call: TRBJ2-3
d_call: -
clone_size: -
cdr3_nt: TGTGCCAGCAGCTTAGCGTTCACTAGAGGCGCAGATACGCAGTATTTT
cdr3_aa: CASSLAFTRGADTQYF

v_call: TRBV27
j_call: TRBJ2-3
d_call: -
clone_size: -
cdr3_nt: TGTGCCAGCAAGGTGGCGGGGAGCACAGATACGCAGTATTTT
cdr3_aa: CASKVAGSTDTQYF

v_call: TRBV20-1
j_call: TRBJ2-7
d_call: TRBD2
clone_size: -
cdr3_nt: TGCAGTGTTCCCTCTAGCGGGGTCTACGAGCAGTACTTC
cdr3_aa: CSVPSSGVYEQYF

v_call: TRBV12-3/TRBV12-4
j_call: TRBJ2-1
d_call: TRBD1
clone_size: few
cdr3_nt: TGTGCCAGCAGTCCGCGACAGGGTTGGACTGAGCAGTTCTTC
cdr3_aa: CASSPRQGWTEQFF

v_call: TRBV20-1
j_call: TRBJ1-1
d_call: -
clone_size: -
cdr3_nt: TGCAGTGCTAGGTACGGGGGGAGCGGGAACACTGAAGCTTTCTTT
cdr3_aa: CSARYGGSGNTEAFF

v_call: TRBV19
j_call: TRBJ2-1
d_call: -
clone_size: few
cdr3_nt: TGTGCCAGTAGTATGGCAGGCCACAACAATGAGCAGTTCTTC
cdr3_aa: CASSMAGHNNEQFF

v_call: TRBV12-3/TRBV12-4
j_call: TRBJ2-7
d_call: -
clone_size: few
cdr3_nt: TGTGCCAGCAGTTTAATTGGCCTCTACGAGCAGTACTTC
cdr3_aa: CASSLIGLYEQYF

v_call: TRBV28
j_call: TRBJ1-1
d_call: -
clone_size: -
cdr3_nt: TGTGCCTCCTTAAGAGTGGGCACTGAAGCTTTCTTT
cdr3_aa: CASLRVGTEAFF

v_call: TRBV6-2/TRBV6-3
j_call: TRBJ2-3
d_call: -
clone_size: -
cdr3_nt: TGTGCCAGCAGTTACTCGCGCAGGACAGTCACAGATACGCAGTATTTT
cdr3_aa: CASSYSRRTVTDTQYF

v_call: TRBV21-1
j_call: TRBJ2-5
d_call: -
clone_size: -
cdr3_nt: TGTGCCAGCAGCAAAGCCTTCAGGGGGCGGGTTGACGGAGAGACCCAGTACTTC
cdr3_aa: CASSKAFRGRVDGETQYF

v_call: TRBV20-1
j_call: TRBJ1-2
d_call: -
clone_size: -
cdr3_nt: TGCAGTGCTAGTGGGGGCAGGGGAGTCGATGGCTACACCTTC
cdr3_aa: CSASGGRGVDGYTF

v_call: TRBV6-5
j_call: TRBJ2-2
d_call: TRBD2
clone_size: few
cdr3_nt: TGTGCCAGCAGTTGGGGACTAGCAGTTTTCGCCGGGGAGCTGTTTTTT
cdr3_aa: CASSWGLAVFAGELFF

v_call: TRBV7-8
j_call: TRBJ2-7
d_call: -
clone_size: -
cdr3_nt: TGTGCCAGCAGCGCCGTTAGGACTGAACTCGAGCAGTACTTC
cdr3_aa: CASSAVRTELEQYF

v_call: TRBV20-1
j_call: TRBJ2-5
d_call: TRBD1
clone_size: -
cdr3_nt: TGCAGTGCTAGAGATAAGGGGACAGGGCTGGAGACCCAGTACTTC
cdr3_aa: CSARDKGTGLETQYF

v_call: TRBV4-3
j_call: TRBJ1-6
d_call: -
clone_size: -
cdr3_nt: TGCGCCAGCAGCCAAGAAATACGTCGGATTAATTCACCCCTCCACTTT
cdr3_aa: CASSQEIRRINSPLHF

v_call: TRBV6-1
j_call: TRBJ1-6
d_call: -
clone_size: -
cdr3_nt: TGTGCCAGCAGTGAAGGGGTCGTGGGGCAAGTCGTTTCACCCCTCCACTTT
cdr3_aa: CASSEGVVGQVVSPLHF

v_call: TRBV12-3/TRBV12-4
j_call: TRBJ2-1
d_call: -
clone_size: few
cdr3_nt: TGTGCCAGCAGTCCCCAAAGGGCTACCAATGAGCAGTTCTTC
cdr3_aa: CASSPQRATNEQFF

v_call: TRBV7-9
j_call: TRBJ2-1
d_call: -
clone_size: few
cdr3_nt: TGTGCCAGCAGCTTATTTTCGGCAGTCAACCCGACTAATGAGCAGTTCTTC
cdr3_aa: CASSLFSAVNPTNEQFF

v_call: TRBV4-2
j_call: TRBJ2-1
d_call: -
clone_size: -
cdr3_nt: TGTGCCAGCAGCCAGGGACTCCAATGCAGTCTTCTCAATGAGCAGTTCTTC
cdr3_aa: CASSQGLQCSLLNEQFF

v_call: TRBV5-1
j_call: TRBJ2-5
d_call: -
clone_size: few
cdr3_nt: TGCGCCAGCTCCGAGGGGACGCACGGAAAGACCCAGTACTTC
cdr3_aa: CASSEGTHGKTQYF

v_call: TRBV7-2
j_call: TRBJ2-7
d_call: TRBD2
clone_size: few
cdr3_nt: TGTGCCAGCAGCTTAGATAAAGCGGGGGCCTACGAGCAGTACTTC
cdr3_aa: CASSLDKAGAYEQYF

v_call: TRBV20-1
j_call: TRBJ1-1
d_call: -
clone_size: few
cdr3_nt: TGCAGTGCAACCAGGGAGTCTGGGAACACTGAAGCTTTCTTT
cdr3_aa: CSATRESGNTEAFF

v_call: TRBV5-1
j_call: TRBJ1-1
d_call: -
clone_size: -
cdr3_nt: TGCGCCAGCAGTTTGGAAAGTCGAAGGGACACTGAAGCTTTCTTT
cdr3_aa: CASSLESRRDTEAFF

v_call: TRBV7-9
j_call: TRBJ2-3
d_call: -
clone_size: -
cdr3_nt: TGTTCCAGCATCGCTACAGGGATTAGCACAGATACGCAGTATTTT
cdr3_aa: CSSIATGISTDTQYF

v_call: TRBV6-5
j_call: TRBJ2-7
d_call: TRBD1
clone_size: -
cdr3_nt: TGTGCCAGCAGTTACGACAGGGGGGGCTACGAGCAGTACTTC
cdr3_aa: CASSYDRGGYEQYF